Listed below are T cell receptor beta chains from one sample, sequenced in a study of blood T cell repertoires in COVID-19. The data were produced by immunoSEQ multiplex PCR, yet TCRdb's version contains in-frame clones alone and is incomplete. The sample includes around 200,000 clones, less than 90% of them seen just once. The sample was PBMCs or T cells enriched from blood (not recorded which). These receptors originate from a woman between 50 and 59 years old in a cohort exposed to, infected with or recovered from COVID-19 (not recorded which). CDR3s include the opening cysteine and the closing phenylalanine or tryptophan. The D gene is left open where the match is weak. Only part of the rows carry a size: once, few, many, or a class if the clone is expanded.

TRBJ1-1,few,.,TRBV5-8,CASSRGAYMNTEAFF,TGTGCCAGCAGCCGCGGGGCCTATATGAACACTGAAGCTTTCTTT
TRBJ1-2,.,.,TRBV7-8,CASSFPGNYGYTF,TGTGCCAGCAGCTTTCCGGGTAACTATGGCTACACCTTC
TRBJ2-2,.,.,TRBV3-1/TRBV3-2,CASSLRGSPGELFF,TGTGCCAGCAGCCTACGTGGGAGTCCCGGGGAGCTGTTTTTT
TRBJ1-1,few,.,TRBV3-1/TRBV3-2,CASSHHFGLGEGWTEAFF,TGTGCCAGCAGCCACCACTTCGGGCTTGGTGAGGGATGGACTGAAGCTTTCTTT
TRBJ1-2,.,TRBD1,TRBV4-2,CASSHDPGTGSSYAFYGYTF,TGTGCCAGCAGCCACGATCCCGGGACAGGGTCGTCTTATGCGTTCTATGGCTACACCTTC
TRBJ2-3,.,TRBD2,TRBV5-1,CASNDSGGTDTQYF,TGCGCCAGCAACGATAGCGGGGGCACAGATACGCAGTATTTT
TRBJ1-2,.,.,TRBV4-3,CASSQAQGSGYTF,TGCGCCAGCAGCCAAGCCCAGGGCAGCGGCTACACCTTC
TRBJ2-7,.,.,TRBV12-3/TRBV12-4,CASSYLRSSEQYF,TGTGCCAGCAGTTACCTTCGTTCTAGCGAGCAGTACTTC
TRBJ1-2,.,.,TRBV3-1/TRBV3-2,CASSQRATYGYTF,TGTGCCAGCAGCCAGAGGGCTACCTATGGCTACACCTTC
TRBJ2-7,.,TRBD1,TRBV6-5,CASSRDRGYEQYF,TGTGCCAGCAGCCGGGACAGGGGTTACGAGCAGTACTTC
TRBJ1-2,.,.,TRBV6-6,CASTLPGVNGYTF,TGTGCCAGCACCCTACCGGGTGTGAATGGCTACACCTTC
TRBJ1-1,.,TRBD1,TRBV12-5,CASDKPGTGGLDTEAFF,TGTGCTAGTGACAAACCCGGGACAGGGGGCCTGGACACTGAAGCTTTCTTT
TRBJ1-1,.,.,TRBV9,CASSVSTVNTEAFF,TGTGCCAGCAGCGTATCTACGGTTAACACTGAAGCTTTCTTT
TRBJ1-5,.,TRBD1,TRBV5-8,CASSRDRVSQPQHF,TGTGCCAGCAGCCGTGACAGGGTGTCTCAGCCCCAGCATTTT
TRBJ1-3,.,.,TRBV3-1/TRBV3-2,CASSQDVISGNTIYF,TGTGCCAGCAGCCAAGATGTTATCTCTGGAAACACCATATATTTT
TRBJ2-3,.,TRBD2,TRBV6-2/TRBV6-3,CASSYVVGGYIQSTDTQYF,TGTGCCAGCAGTTACGTCGTCGGGGGGTACATCCAAAGCACAGATACGCAGTATTTT
TRBJ2-1,.,.,TRBV10-3,CAISESSGSNHIYNEQFF,TGTGCCATCAGTGAGTCATCTGGTAGCAACCATATTTACAATGAGCAGTTCTTC
TRBJ2-1,few,TRBD2,TRBV7-2,CASQASGGRIEQFF,TGTGCCAGTCAAGCTAGCGGGGGGCGTATTGAGCAGTTCTTC
TRBJ2-1,.,TRBD1,TRBV18,CASSISVPPGTGVFPSNEQFF,TGTGCCAGCTCAATATCGGTTCCCCCCGGGACAGGAGTTTTCCCCTCCAATGAGCAGTTCTTC
TRBJ2-6,.,.,TRBV12-3/TRBV12-4,CASSIQQGTVLTF,TGTGCCAGCAGCATCCAACAGGGTACGGTCCTGACTTTC
TRBJ2-1,.,.,TRBV12-5,CASGPRGTISYNEQFF,TGTGCTAGTGGTCCACGGGGTACTATTTCCTACAATGAGCAGTTCTTC
TRBJ2-7,few,.,TRBV5-4,CASSTQGVRLKGEQYF,TGTGCCAGCAGCACACAGGGCGTAAGGCTAAAGGGGGAGCAGTACTTC
TRBJ2-3,.,.,TRBV7-8,CASRKTGQGRGATQYF,TGTGCCAGCCGAAAAACTGGGCAGGGGAGAGGTGCTACGCAGTATTTT
TRBJ2-5,.,.,TRBV5-4,CASSQTPDSQETQYF,TGTGCCAGCAGCCAGACCCCTGACAGTCAAGAGACCCAGTACTTC
TRBJ2-1,few,.,TRBV5-1,CASSLDGTYNEQFF,TGCGCCAGCAGCTTGGACGGGACCTACAATGAGCAGTTCTTC
TRBJ2-1,.,.,TRBV2,CASSDPSANNEQFF,TGTGCCAGCAGTGATCCCTCCGCGAACAATGAGCAGTTCTTC
TRBJ1-2,.,TRBD1,TRBV5-5,CASSLGQGVGYTF,TGTGCCAGCAGCTTGGGACAGGGGGTCGGCTACACCTTC
TRBJ1-4,.,.,TRBV3-1/TRBV3-2,CASSSQGGKEKLFF,TGTGCCAGCAGCTCACAGGGAGGGAAAGAAAAACTGTTTTTT
TRBJ1-6,.,.,TRBV11-2,CASSFTDSGSVYNSPLHF,TGTGCCAGCAGCTTTACTGACTCAGGGTCGGTCTATAATTCACCCCTCCACTTT
TRBJ1-1,.,.,TRBV6-2/TRBV6-3,CASSYATGNTEAFF,TGTGCCAGCAGTTATGCAACAGGGAACACTGAAGCTTTCTTT
TRBJ1-1,.,.,TRBV4-1,CASSQDQIMNTEAFF,TGCGCCAGCAGCCAAGATCAGATCATGAACACTGAAGCTTTCTTT
TRBJ1-5,.,TRBD1,TRBV19,CASTLGGVGQPQHF,TGTGCCAGTACCCTAGGGGGCGTCGGTCAGCCCCAGCATTTT
TRBJ1-4,.,TRBD1,TRBV11-2,CASSLGDSGNEKLFF,TGTGCCAGCAGCCTAGGGGACAGCGGTAATGAAAAACTGTTTTTT
TRBJ2-5,.,TRBD2,TRBV6-2/TRBV6-3,CASSPLGGVETQYF,TGTGCCAGCAGTCCGCTTGGGGGGGTGGAGACCCAGTACTTC
TRBJ2-2,.,TRBD2,TRBV7-3,CASSLGGLATGELFF,TGTGCCAGCAGCTTAGGGGGACTAGCGACCGGGGAGCTGTTTTTT
TRBJ2-3,.,TRBD2,TRBV10-2,CASRILAGPKGADTQYF,TGCGCCAGCAGGATACTAGCGGGCCCAAAGGGCGCAGATACGCAGTATTTT
TRBJ2-5,.,.,TRBV7-9,CASSLTMETQYF,TGTGCCAGCAGCTTGACTATGGAGACCCAGTACTTC
TRBJ1-2,few,TRBD1,TRBV2,CANTRDRDYGYTF,TGTGCCAACACCCGGGACAGGGACTATGGCTACACCTTC
TRBJ1-1,.,.,TRBV29-1,CSVQLLQGNTEAFF,TGCAGCGTTCAACTACTACAGGGGAACACTGAAGCTTTCTTT
TRBJ2-1,.,TRBD1,TRBV19,CASKSRTRTGYEQFF,TGTGCCAGTAAAAGCCGCACGAGGACAGGGTATGAGCAGTTCTTC